The next 17 T cell receptor beta chains were all read from a single sample in a study of long-term antiretroviral therapy in people with HIV. Assay version v3.0 of immunoSEQ was used, and it was run at survey level. TCRdb keeps only in-frame clones here, not all; method: immunoSEQ multiplex PCR. The sample lists approximately 7,000 clones; roughly 88% were seen once. The sequences come from unsorted PBMCs, collected 3.7 years after starting antiretroviral therapy. These receptors were obtained from a woman in her fifties or sixties with HIV.

J is TRBJ2-5 and V is TRBV29-1; 8 bases align to TRBD2. This CDR3 has 15 amino acids. Germline CDR1 SQVTM, CDR2 ANQGSEA. The chain's CDR3 is CSYLPWAGGRETQYF. As DNA, the CDR3 is TGCAGTTACCTGCCTTGGGCGGGAGGAAGGGAGACCCAGTACTTC.

This sequence joins TRBV4-1 and TRBJ1-4, with D unclear. Germline loops: CDR1 MGHRA, CDR2 YSYEKL. V was shortened by 5 bases and J by 3 bases, with 7 bases between the two germline ends. The CDR3 has 13 amino acids. The CDR3 reads CASSRGPNEKLFF. CDR3 nucleotides: TGCGCCAGCAGCAGAGGTCCTAATGAAAAACTGTTTTTT.

The rearrangement joins TRBV6-6 to TRBJ1-5; D is unclear. Germline CDR1 is MNHNY and CDR2 is SVGAGI (reference sequence). The length of the CDR3 is 13 residues. V was cut by 0 bases and J by 6 bases, with 6 bases left in between. CDR3 loop: CASSYSTSQPQHF. The CDR3 nucleotides are TGTGCCAGCAGTTACTCCACGAGTCAGCCCCAGCATTTT.

This clone was seen once. This chain connects TRBV9 to TRBJ2-6; 10 bases are shared with TRBD2. Germline-derived CDR1 and CDR2 are SGDLS and YYNGEE. The CDR3 runs 17 residues. With 1 base clipped from V and 3 bases from J, the junction kept 4 bases outside the gene matches. The CDR3 nucleotides are TGTGCCAGCAGCGTACTAGCGGGAGCGGGTGGGGCCAACGTCCTGACTTTC. This codes for CASSVLAGAGGANVLTF.

This chain joins TRBV7-8 and TRBJ1-1; D remains ambiguous. V lost 3 bases to trimming and J lost 5 bases, with 10 bases between them. CDR3 length equals 13 residues. In germline, CDR1 is SGHVS, CDR2 FQNEAQ. CDR3 sequence (DNA): TGTGCCAGCAGCTTTACGGGAGGGACTGAAGCTTTCTTT. Protein sequence: CASSFTGGTEAFF.

This sequence joins TRBV7-2 and TRBJ2-5; TRBD1 matches 7 bases. There are 13 residues in the CDR3. The V gene's germline CDR1 is SGHTA and CDR2 FQGNSA. Unmatched junction bases numbered 4, after V lost 6 bases and J lost 3 bases. The CDR3 DNA reads as TGTGCCAGCAGGTTTACAGGGGAAGAGACCCAGTACTTC. Protein product: CASRFTGEETQYF.

This rearrangement joins TRBV6-1 to TRBJ1-1, with D perhaps TRBD1 (6 bases). CDR1 and CDR2 from the germline V gene are MNHNS and SASEGT. V shed 2 bases and J shed 5 bases, with 15 bases lying between them. The CDR3 extends over 15 amino acids. The CDR3 loop is CASSEWGALWTEAFF. DNA of the CDR3: TGTGCCAGCAGTGAATGGGGGGCGCTTTGGACTGAAGCTTTCTTT.

The chain is built from TRBV5-4 and TRBJ2-7; perhaps D is TRBD1 or TRBD2 (5 bases each). CDR3 length: 14 amino acids. Germline lookup yields CDR1 SGHNT and CDR2 YYREEE (reference sequence). The V end lost 0 bases, the J end lost 2 bases, and 9 bases lay between the germline ends. CDR3 sequence reads: CASSLGGTTYEQYF. In nucleotides, the CDR3 is TGTGCCAGCAGCTTGGGAGGGACCACCTACGAGCAGTACTTC.

The chain is built from TRBV6-5 and TRBJ1-4, with unresolved D. In germline, CDR1 is MNHEY, CDR2 SVGAGI. This CDR3 is built from 13 residues. Deletions cut 2 bases from V and 4 bases from J, with 5 bases between. The CDR3 reads CASSYTINEKLFF. The CDR3 DNA reads as TGTGCCAGCAGTTACACCATTAATGAAAAACTGTTTTTT.

This rearrangement joins TRBV6-1 to TRBJ1-2, with D possibly being TRBD1 (6 bases). The germline CDR1 and CDR2 sequences are MNHNS and SASEGT. Trimming cost V 6 bases and J 6 bases, with 14 bases left between them. The CDR3 totals 13 residues. CDR3 in DNA: TGTGCCAGCAGCCTGACAGGAGAGCATGGCTACACCTTC. This encodes CASSLTGEHGYTF.

As to this clone: An end of the junction differs from the germline gene, which may be a read error. The chain joins TRBV5-4 to TRBJ2-1; TRBD2 aligns across 10 bases. The CDR3 has 15 amino acids. Germline loops: CDR1 SGHNT, CDR2 YYREEE (reference sequence). The CDR3 loop is CASSLLAGVDKEQFF. DNA for the CDR3: TGTGCCAGCAGCTTGCTAGCGGGAGTGGACAAAGAGCAGTTCTTC. Full variable domain (outside the CDR3, taken from reference TRBV5-4 and TRBJ2-1): ETGVTQSPTHLIKTRGQQVTLRCSSQSGHNTVSWYQQALGQGPQFIFQYYREEENGRGNFPPRFSGLQFPNYSSELNVNALELDDSALYLCASSLLAGVDKEQFFGPGTRLTVL.

V usage is TRBV5-1 and J usage is TRBJ2-7, with 9 bases lining up with TRBD2. The V gene's germline CDR1 is SGHRS and CDR2 YFSETQ. Losses at the gene ends were 2 bases for V and 1 base for J; bases not matched to a gene: 4. The CDR3 contains 15 residues. CDR3 sequence (DNA): TGCGCCAGCAGCTTCGTCCTAGCGGGATCCTACGAGCAGTACTTC. Its protein is CASSFVLAGSYEQYF.

This chain connects TRBV9 to TRBJ2-1; possible D gene TRBD1, 7 bases. Per the germline V gene, CDR1 is SGDLS and CDR2 is YYNGEE. This CDR3 has 15 amino acids. V was cut by 0 bases and J by 10 bases, with 17 bases left in between. The CDR3 protein is CASSVVQYQGGEQFF. The CDR3 bases are TGTGCCAGCAGCGTAGTACAGTATCAGGGGGGCGAGCAGTTCTTC. Together with reference TRBV9 and TRBJ2-1, the CDR3 gives the full variable domain: DSGVTQTPKHLITATGQRVTLRCSPRSGDLSVYWYQQSLDQGLQFLIQYYNGEERAKGNILERFSAQQFPDLHSELNLSSLELGDSALYFCASSVVQYQGGEQFFGPGTRLTVL.

J is TRBJ2-7 and V is TRBV5-6; D may be TRBD1 (5 bases). V lost 0 bases, J lost 7 bases, and 5 bases lay in between. This CDR3 has 11 amino acids. Looked up from germline, CDR1 is SGHDT and CDR2 is YYEEEE. Here the CDR3 reads CASSLGQEQYF. The CDR3 region has the DNA TGTGCCAGCAGCTTGGGACAGGAGCAGTACTTC.

The chain links TRBV5-4 to TRBJ2-3; TRBD1 matches at 7 bases. CDR1 and CDR2 (germline): SGHNT, YYREEE (reference sequence). This CDR3 has 14 residues. The J segment lost 0 bases and the V segment lost 3 bases, leaving 1 base of the junction unmatched. CDR3 nucleotides: TGTGCCAGCAGCTGGGACAGCAGCACAGATACGCAGTATTTT. Protein sequence: CASSWDSSTDTQYF.

This clone was detected once. The rearrangement uses TRBV19 and TRBJ1-1, with 7 bases that match TRBD1. The CDR3 has 15 residues. Germline CDR1 is LNHDA and CDR2 is SQIVND (reference sequence). Trimming at V came to 4 bases and at J to 8 bases, leaving 13 bases not matched to a gene. In DNA form, the CDR3 reads TGTGCCAGTAGTAATCCCCCCGACAGGGCGACAGAAGCTTTCTTT. Amino acids: CASSNPPDRATEAFF. The entire variable domain, with the rest obtained from reference TRBV19 and TRBJ1-1, is as follows: DGGITQSPKYLFRKEGQNVTLSCEQNLNHDAMYWYRQDPGQGLRLIYYSQIVNDFQKGDIAEGYSVSREKKESFPLTVTSAQKNPTAFYLCASSNPPDRATEAFFGQGTRLTVV.

The chain couples TRBV28 to TRBJ2-5; D unresolved. V gave up 6 bases and J gave up 5 bases, with 19 bases separating them. There are 15 residues in the CDR3. From germline, CDR1 is MDHEN and CDR2 SYDVKM. CDR3 in amino acids: CASSNSGRMEETQYF. CDR3 coding DNA: TGTGCCAGCAGCAACTCCGGAAGGATGGAGGAGACCCAGTACTTC.